This TCR beta chain was recovered during a study of early T cells in non-severe SARS-CoV-2 infection. About the study: Bulk RNA taken from unsorted whole blood was sequenced, leaving chains unpaired.

This clonotype was observed at least ten times. Its cognate antigen is unknown. The germline V gene has CDR1 WSHSY and CDR2 SAAADI. V was clipped by 4 bases and J by 5 bases, with 19 bases between them. The CDR3 sequence is 16 residues long. Individual cDNA molecules carried attached unique molecular identifiers. One entry per CDR3 protein results from TCRdb running MiXCR on the 5' RACE reads. This sample carries 75,000 to 100,000 distinct CDR3 sequences, more than 12% of them seen once, and the ten largest clones take approximately 6%. General study results and limits: Private and CD4 specificities were missed by VDJdb matching, skewed to anti-spike CD8.

The specimen was whole blood. This sequence was found in an adult who was a healthcare worker with PCR-confirmed SARS-CoV-2 infection or an uninfected control (not recorded which). The V gene is TRBV10-2, the J gene TRBJ2-3; possible D gene TRBD2, 6 bases. In DNA, the CDR3 is TGCGCCAGCAGTGGTTCCAACCTAGCGTGGGTAGATACGCAGTATTTT. Amino acids: CASSGSNLAWVDTQYF.